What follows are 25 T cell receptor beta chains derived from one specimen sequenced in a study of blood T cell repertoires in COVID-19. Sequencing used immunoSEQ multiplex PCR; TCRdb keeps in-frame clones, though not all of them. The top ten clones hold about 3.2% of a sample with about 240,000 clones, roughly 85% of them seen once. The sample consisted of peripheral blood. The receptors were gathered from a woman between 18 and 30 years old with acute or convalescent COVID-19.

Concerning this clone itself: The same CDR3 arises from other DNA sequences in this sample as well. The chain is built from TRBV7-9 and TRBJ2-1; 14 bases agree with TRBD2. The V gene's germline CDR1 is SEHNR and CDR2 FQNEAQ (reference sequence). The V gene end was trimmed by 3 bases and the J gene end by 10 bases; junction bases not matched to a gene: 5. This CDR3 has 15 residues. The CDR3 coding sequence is TGTGCCAGCAGCTTCGGACTAGCGGGAGGTGGCGAGCAGTTCTTC. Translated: CASSFGLAGGGEQFF.

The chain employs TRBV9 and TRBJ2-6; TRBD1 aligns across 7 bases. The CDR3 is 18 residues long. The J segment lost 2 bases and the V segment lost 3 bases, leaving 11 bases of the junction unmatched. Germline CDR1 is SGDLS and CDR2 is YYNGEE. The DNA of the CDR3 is TGTGCCAGCAGCGCCAACCAGGACAGGCGCACTGGGGCCAACGTCCTGACTTTC. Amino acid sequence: CASSANQDRRTGANVLTF.

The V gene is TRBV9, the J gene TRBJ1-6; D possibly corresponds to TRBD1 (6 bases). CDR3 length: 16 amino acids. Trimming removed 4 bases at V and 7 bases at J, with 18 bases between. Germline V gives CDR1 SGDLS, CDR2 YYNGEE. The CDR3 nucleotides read TGTGCCAGCAGCCCCATGGGGGACACCTTGAATTCACCCCTCCACTTT. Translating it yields CASSPMGDTLNSPLHF.

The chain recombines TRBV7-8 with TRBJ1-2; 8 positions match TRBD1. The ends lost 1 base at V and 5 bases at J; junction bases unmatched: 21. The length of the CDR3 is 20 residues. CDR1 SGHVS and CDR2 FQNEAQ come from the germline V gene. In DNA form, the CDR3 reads TGTGCCAGCAGCTTAGAGGCCCTGGGGCAGGGGGCGACCGTTGGATATGGCTACACCTTC. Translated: CASSLEALGQGATVGYGYTF.

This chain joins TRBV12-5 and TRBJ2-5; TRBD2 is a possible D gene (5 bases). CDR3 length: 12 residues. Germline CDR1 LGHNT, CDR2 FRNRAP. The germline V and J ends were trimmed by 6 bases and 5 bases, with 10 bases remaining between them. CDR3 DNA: TGTGCTAGTGGCCCGGGGTTTGAGACCCAGTACTTC. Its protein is CASGPGFETQYF.

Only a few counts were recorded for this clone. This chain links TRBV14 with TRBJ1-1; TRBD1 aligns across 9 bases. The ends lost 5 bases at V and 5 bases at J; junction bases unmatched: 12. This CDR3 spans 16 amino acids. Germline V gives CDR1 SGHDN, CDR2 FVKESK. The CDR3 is CASSEPGQGRITEAFF. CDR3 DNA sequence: TGTGCCAGCAGCGAACCGGGACAGGGAAGAATTACTGAAGCTTTCTTT.

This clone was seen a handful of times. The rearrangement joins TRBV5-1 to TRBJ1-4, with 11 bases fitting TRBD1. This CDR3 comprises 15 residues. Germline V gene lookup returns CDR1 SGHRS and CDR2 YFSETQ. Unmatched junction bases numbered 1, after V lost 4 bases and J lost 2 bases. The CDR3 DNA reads TGCGCCAGCAGCCGGGACAGGGGGACTAATGAAAAACTGTTTTTT. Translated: CASSRDRGTNEKLFF.

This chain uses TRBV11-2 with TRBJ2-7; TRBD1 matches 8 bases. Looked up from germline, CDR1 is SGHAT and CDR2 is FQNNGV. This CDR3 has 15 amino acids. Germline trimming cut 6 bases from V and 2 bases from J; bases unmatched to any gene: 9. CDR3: CASRDWTGRPYEQYF. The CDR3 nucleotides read TGTGCCAGCAGGGACTGGACAGGGAGGCCCTACGAGCAGTACTTC.

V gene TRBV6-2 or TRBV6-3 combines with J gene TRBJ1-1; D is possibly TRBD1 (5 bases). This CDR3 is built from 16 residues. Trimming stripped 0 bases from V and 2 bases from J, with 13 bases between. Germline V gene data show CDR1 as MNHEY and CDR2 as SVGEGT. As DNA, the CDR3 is TGTGCCAGCAGTTACTCACCCGGGCAGGGAAACACTGAAGCTTTCTTT. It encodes CASSYSPGQGNTEAFF.

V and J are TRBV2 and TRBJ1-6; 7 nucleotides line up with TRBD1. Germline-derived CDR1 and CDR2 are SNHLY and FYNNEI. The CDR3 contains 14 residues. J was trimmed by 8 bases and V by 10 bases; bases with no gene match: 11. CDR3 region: CATLRDRVYSPLHF. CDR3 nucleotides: TGTGCCACCCTCCGTGACAGGGTCTATTCACCCCTCCACTTT.

CDR3 bases: TGTGCCAGCAGCTTAATCCCCCCACCCTTAGGGGGGGCATACGAGCAGTACTTC. Its translation is CASSLIPPPLGGAYEQYF. The rearrangement links TRBV7-2 to TRBJ2-7; tentatively, D is TRBD2 (7 bases). V was clipped by 2 bases and J by 4 bases, with 24 bases between them. CDR3 length equals 18 residues. The germline gives CDR1 SGHTA, CDR2 FQGNSA. Variable domain in full (rest from reference TRBV7-2 and TRBJ2-7): GAGVSQSPSNKVTEKGKDVELRCDPISGHTALYWYRQSLGQGLEFLIYFQGNSAPDKSGLPSDRFSAERTGGSVSTLTIQRTQQEDSAVYLCASSLIPPPLGGAYEQYFGPGTRLTVT.

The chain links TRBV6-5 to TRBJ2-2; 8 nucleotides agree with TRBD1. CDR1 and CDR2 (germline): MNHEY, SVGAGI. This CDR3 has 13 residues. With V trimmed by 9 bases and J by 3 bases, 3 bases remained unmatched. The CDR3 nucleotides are TGTGCCAGTTGGACAGGGTACACCGGGGAGCTGTTTTTT. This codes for CASWTGYTGELFF.

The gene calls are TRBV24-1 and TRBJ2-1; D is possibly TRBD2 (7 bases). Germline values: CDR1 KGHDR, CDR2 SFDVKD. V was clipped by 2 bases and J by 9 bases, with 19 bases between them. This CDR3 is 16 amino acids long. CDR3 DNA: TGTGCCACCAGTGATTCACGGGGGGCCCTGGATGGTGAGCAGTTCTTC. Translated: CATSDSRGALDGEQFF.

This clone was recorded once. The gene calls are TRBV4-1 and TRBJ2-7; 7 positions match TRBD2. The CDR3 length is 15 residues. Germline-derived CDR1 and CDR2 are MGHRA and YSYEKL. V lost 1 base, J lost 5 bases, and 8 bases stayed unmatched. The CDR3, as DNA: TGCGCCAGCAGCCAAGTGGAGGGAGGGCCCGACGAGCAGTACTTC. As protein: CASSQVEGGPDEQYF.

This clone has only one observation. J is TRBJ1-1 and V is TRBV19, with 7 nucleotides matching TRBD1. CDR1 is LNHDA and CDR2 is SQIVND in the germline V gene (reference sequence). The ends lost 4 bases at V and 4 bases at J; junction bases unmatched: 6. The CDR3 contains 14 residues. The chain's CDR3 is CASSTGGRFTEAFF. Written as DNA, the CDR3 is TGTGCCAGTAGTACAGGGGGAAGGTTCACTGAAGCTTTCTTT.

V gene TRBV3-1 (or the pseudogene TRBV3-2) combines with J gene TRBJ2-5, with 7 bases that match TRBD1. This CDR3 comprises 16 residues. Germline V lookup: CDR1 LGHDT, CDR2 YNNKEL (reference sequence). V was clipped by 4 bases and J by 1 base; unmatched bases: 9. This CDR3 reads CASSLQRTGLQETQYF. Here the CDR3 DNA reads TGTGCCAGCAGCCTCCAACGGACAGGCCTCCAAGAGACCCAGTACTTC.

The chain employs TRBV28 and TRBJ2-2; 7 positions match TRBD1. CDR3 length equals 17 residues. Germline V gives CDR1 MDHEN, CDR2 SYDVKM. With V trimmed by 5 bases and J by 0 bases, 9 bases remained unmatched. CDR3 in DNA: TGTGCCAGCAGTGGAGAGACAGGGCCTTCGAACACCGGGGAGCTGTTTTTT. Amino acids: CASSGETGPSNTGELFF.

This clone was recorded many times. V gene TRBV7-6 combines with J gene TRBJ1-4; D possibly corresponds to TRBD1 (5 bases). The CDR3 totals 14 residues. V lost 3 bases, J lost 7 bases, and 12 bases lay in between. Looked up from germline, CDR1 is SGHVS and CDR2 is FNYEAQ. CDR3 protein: CASSLSGDFEKLFF. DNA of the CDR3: TGTGCCAGCAGCTTGTCGGGGGATTTTGAAAAACTGTTTTTT.

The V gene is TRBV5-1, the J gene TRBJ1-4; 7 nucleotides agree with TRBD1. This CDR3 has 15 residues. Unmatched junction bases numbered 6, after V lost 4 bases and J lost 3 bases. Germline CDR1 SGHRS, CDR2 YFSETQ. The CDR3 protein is CASSSEGAANEKLFF. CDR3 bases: TGCGCCAGCAGCAGCGAGGGGGCGGCTAATGAAAAACTGTTTTTT.

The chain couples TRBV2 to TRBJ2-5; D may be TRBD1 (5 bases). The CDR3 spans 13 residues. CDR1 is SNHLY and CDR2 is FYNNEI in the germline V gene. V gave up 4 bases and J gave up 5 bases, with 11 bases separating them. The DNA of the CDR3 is TGTGCCAGCAGTGCAGGGATCGACGAGACCCAGTACTTC. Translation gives CASSAGIDETQYF.

The CDR3 DNA reads TGTGCCAGTAGTCCCACGACAGATACTAATGAAAAACTGTTTTTT. Its protein is CASSPTTDTNEKLFF. This sequence joins TRBV19 and TRBJ1-4; a possible D gene is TRBD1 (5 bases). Germline CDR1 and CDR2: LNHDA and SQIVND (reference sequence). The CDR3 extends over 15 amino acids. V was shortened by 5 bases and J by 2 bases, with 12 bases between the two germline ends.

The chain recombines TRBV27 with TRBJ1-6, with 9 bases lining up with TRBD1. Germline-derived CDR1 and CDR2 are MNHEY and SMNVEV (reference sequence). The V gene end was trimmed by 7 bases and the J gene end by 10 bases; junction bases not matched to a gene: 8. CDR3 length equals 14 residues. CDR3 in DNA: TGTGCCAGCACCTGGGACAGGGTAGGGTCACCCCTCCACTTT. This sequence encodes CASTWDRVGSPLHF.

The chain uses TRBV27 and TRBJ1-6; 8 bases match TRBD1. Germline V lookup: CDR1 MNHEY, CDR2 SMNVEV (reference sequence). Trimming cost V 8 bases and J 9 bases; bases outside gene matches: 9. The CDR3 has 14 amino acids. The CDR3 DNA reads TGTGCCAGCGGACCAGGACAGGGTGGTTCACCCCTCCACTTT. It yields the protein CASGPGQGGSPLHF.

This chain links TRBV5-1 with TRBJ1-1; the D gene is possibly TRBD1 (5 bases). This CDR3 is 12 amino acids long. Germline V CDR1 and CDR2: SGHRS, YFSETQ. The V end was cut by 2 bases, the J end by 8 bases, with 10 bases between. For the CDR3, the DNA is TGCGCCAGCAGCTTTTGGGAGGGGGAAGCTTTCTTT. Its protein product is CASSFWEGEAFF.

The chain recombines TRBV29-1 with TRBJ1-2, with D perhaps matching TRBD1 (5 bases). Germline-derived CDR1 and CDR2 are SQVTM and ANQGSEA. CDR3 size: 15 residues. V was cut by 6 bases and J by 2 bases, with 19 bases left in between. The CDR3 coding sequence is TGCAGCGTCGAGCCGAGGACCTCAGGGAACTATGGCTACACCTTC. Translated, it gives CSVEPRTSGNYGYTF.